This TCR beta chain was sequenced during a study of PD-1 blockade in classical Hodgkin lymphoma. Study conclusions and caveats: Lower baseline TCR diversity was reported for newly diagnosed patients than for healthy donors. The study found that TCR diversity rose significantly by C4D1 in CD4+ but not CD8+ cells. Those achieving complete response showed baseline diversity like newly diagnosed patients. Nivolumab starters within 1 year of ASCT were excluded.

Profiled with immunoSEQ multiplex PCR; TCRdb holds only in-frame clones, not every one. The sample includes about 19,000 clones, roughly 90% of them seen just once. About this clone itself: Its specificity is unknown.

As for time point: cycle 4 day 1 (C4D1), after less than 7 weeks of nivolumab. Every patient had relapsed following autologous stem cell transplantation, and cohorts differed in brentuximab vedotin exposure. Magnetic negative selection, applied to thawed PBMCs, was used to isolate the CD8+ T cells. Germline values: CDR1 ENHRY, CDR2 SYGVKD. V was pared by 2 bases and J by 3 bases, with 4 bases between. This CDR3 is 12 amino acids long. V and J are TRBV10-3 and TRBJ1-1; no reliable D call. The clonotype comes from a human donor with classical Hodgkin lymphoma. Sequenced material: CD8+ T cells from blood, taken before the fourth cycle of nivolumab. CDR3 sequence (DNA): TGTGCCATCAGTGAGCGGGACACTGAAGCTTTCTTT. Its translation: CAISERDTEAFF.